This T cell receptor (beta chain) was found in a study of cytomegalovirus exposure and HLA in healthy donors. About the study: About 85 million unique TCR sequences came from HLA-typed donors in an early release. Study-level findings and limits: A list of 150 to 200 TCR beta chains associated with cytomegalovirus was given. In a later analysis, TCR association rates varied by HLA locus: DRB1 most, HLA-C fewest.

This CDR3 contains 18 residues. The germline V gene has CDR1 SGHTS and CDR2 YDEGEE. V shed 2 bases and J 2 bases; nucleotides not matched to a gene: 15. This PCR relied on a set of 60 Vbeta primers and 13 Jbeta primers. Data came from immunoSEQ multiplex PCR; TCRdb stores just in-frame clones and leaves some out. Among roughly 250,000 clones listed, 80% were seen once. Notes on this clone: Its specificity is unknown.

The clonotype comes from a girl under 10 years old in good health and CMV-seronegative. The specimen sequenced was PBMCs. The rearrangement joins TRBV5-8 to TRBJ2-7; 8 bases line up with TRBD2. In DNA form, the CDR3 reads TGTGCCAGCAGCTTCTTCTTTGATCGGGGGGGCGTACCCTACGAGCAGTACTTC. Translated: CASSFFFDRGGVPYEQYF. Complete variable domain (other parts from reference TRBV5-8 and TRBJ2-7): EAGVTQSPTHLIKTRGQQATLRCSPISGHTSVYWYQQALGLGLQFLLWYDEGEERNRGNFPPRFSGRQFPNYSSELNVNALELEDSALYLCASSFFFDRGGVPYEQYFGPGTRLTVT.